The present T cell receptor beta chain was sequenced within a study of shared clonotypes between healthy human individuals. Germline CDR1 and CDR2: MNHGY and SVAAGI. CDR3 size: 19 residues. The J segment lost 4 bases and the V segment lost 2 bases, leaving 11 bases of the junction unmatched. CD4+ cells yielded CD45RA+ naive and CD45RA-negative memory subsets. Deep-level settings were used for running the assay. This table comes from immunoSEQ multiplex PCR, and its TCRdb copy is limited to in-frame clones, with some not included. In the table there are over a million clones, approximately 98% of which are singletons.

The V call is TRBV6-9, the J call TRBJ2-1; 13 bases align to TRBD2. The TCR comes from a man aged 25 to 40 in good health. The specimen was naive CD4+ T cells sorted from blood. Subset noted: CD45RA+ positively selected. In DNA, the CDR3 is TGTGCCAGCAGTTATAGACTAGCGGGAGGCTATAACCTATACAATGAGCAGTTCTTC. Its translation: CASSYRLAGGYNLYNEQFF.